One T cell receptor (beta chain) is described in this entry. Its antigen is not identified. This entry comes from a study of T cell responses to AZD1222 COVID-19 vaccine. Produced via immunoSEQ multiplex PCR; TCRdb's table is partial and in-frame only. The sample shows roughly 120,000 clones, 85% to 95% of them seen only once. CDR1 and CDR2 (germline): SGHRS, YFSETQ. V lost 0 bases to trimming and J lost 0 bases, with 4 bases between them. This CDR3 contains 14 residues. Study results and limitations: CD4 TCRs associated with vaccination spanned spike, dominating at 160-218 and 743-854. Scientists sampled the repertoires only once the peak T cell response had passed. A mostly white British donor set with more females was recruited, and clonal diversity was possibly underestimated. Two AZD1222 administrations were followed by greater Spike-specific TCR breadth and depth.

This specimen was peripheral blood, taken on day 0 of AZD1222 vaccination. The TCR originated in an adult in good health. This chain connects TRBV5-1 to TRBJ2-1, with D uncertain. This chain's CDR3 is CASSLVSSYNEQFF. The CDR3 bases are TGCGCCAGCAGCTTGGTAAGCTCCTACAATGAGCAGTTCTTC.